This paragraph reports one T cell receptor beta chain. This entry comes from a study of T cell responses to AZD1222 COVID-19 vaccine. V lost 8 bases and J lost 1, with 14 bases in between. This CDR3 comprises 14 residues. Germline CDR1 MNHNS, CDR2 SASEGT. Profiling relied on immunoSEQ multiplex PCR, and the TCRdb table lists in-frame clones only, not all of them. The data contain some 130,000 clones, about 94% of them singletons. The sequence derives from an adult in good health. The genes are TRBV6-1 and TRBJ1-1, with a weak D call TRBD1 (5 bases). Sequencing used peripheral blood, obtained on day 0 of AZD1222 vaccination. CDR3 sequence: CASSSRGSNTEAFF. In DNA form, the CDR3 reads TGTGCCAGCTCCTCCCGGGGGTCGAACACTGAAGCTTTCTTT.